The present entry profiles one TCR beta chain with its context. The repertoire was sequenced with immunoSEQ multiplex PCR; TCRdb's copy has only in-frame clones and lacks some. The repertoire includes a few million clones, under 97% of them detected once, and roughly 0.13% sits in the top ten. This CDR3 comprises 15 residues. CDR1 and CDR2 (germline): SGHRS, YFSETQ. Trimming cost V 1 base and J 4 bases; bases outside gene matches: 5. The record originates from a study of shared clonotypes between healthy human individuals. The chain employs TRBV5-1 and TRBJ1-1; 9 positions agree with TRBD1. This TCR came from a man aged 18 to 29 in good health. The specimen sequenced was naive CD4+ T cells sorted from blood. The subset is: CD45RA+ positively selected. The CDR3 DNA reads as TGCGCCAGCAGCTTGTGGGACAGGGCTGGCACTGAAGCTTTCTTT. It translates to CASSLWDRAGTEAFF.